This paragraph covers one TCR beta chain sequence. These data belong to a study of blood T cell repertoires in COVID-19. Patients in Seattle were enrolled during active infection, then followed longitudinally. TCRdb keeps only in-frame clones here, not all; method: immunoSEQ multiplex PCR. The sample shows 250,000 to 350,000 clones, about nine tenths of them seen only once. Material for sequencing was peripheral blood. This TCR came from a woman in her thirties with COVID-19, enrolled during active disease.

The CDR3 region is CATGRGTGPYEQYF. The CDR3 DNA reads TGTGCCACCGGAAGAGGGACAGGGCCCTACGAGCAGTACTTC. The rearrangement links TRBV27 to TRBJ2-7; 9 bases map to TRBD1. CDR3 size: 14 residues. Germline V lookup: CDR1 MNHEY, CDR2 SMNVEV (reference sequence). Germline trimming cut 10 bases from V and 2 bases from J; bases unmatched to any gene: 9.